This TCR beta chain was documented in a study of control samples from healthy donors and cancer patients. The sample holds one count of this clone. From germline, CDR1 is MNHEY and CDR2 SMNVEV (reference sequence). The CDR3 extends over 14 amino acids. V was cut by 0 bases and J by 5 bases, with 7 bases left in between. Profiling relied on immunoSEQ multiplex PCR, and the TCRdb table lists in-frame clones only, not all of them. The sample consists of approximately 110,000 clones, roughly 92% of them appearing once. The rearrangement links TRBV27 to TRBJ1-4; a possible D gene is TRBD1 (5 bases). Sequenced input: blood. The receptor's source is a woman younger than 30 in good health. CDR3 in DNA: TGTGCCAGCAGTTTATCAGGGGAAAATGAAAAACTGTTTTTT. This codes for CASSLSGENEKLFF. Filled out from reference TRBV27 and TRBJ1-4, the complete variable domain reads EAQVTQNPRYLITVTGKKLTVTCSQNMNHEYMSWYRQDPGLGLRQIYYSMNVEVTDKGDVPEGYKVSRKEKRNFPLILESPSPNQTSLYFCASSLSGENEKLFFGSGTQLSVL.